The T cell receptor (beta chain) under discussion was sequenced for a study of T cells after yellow fever vaccination. Study observations and caveats: Reappearance after the booster was observed for most primary-vaccination clones (roughly 96% CD4, about 91% CD8).

TCRdb recomputed calls from the 5' RACE reads with MiXCR, one row per CDR3 protein. The sample includes under 500,000 distinct CDR3 sequences, approximately 19% of them seen just once. CDR3 length equals 15 residues. V was trimmed by 1 base and J by 1 base, leaving 10 bases between them. CDR1 and CDR2 from the germline V gene are SGHDT and YYEEEE. This clonotype was recorded at least ten times. Its matching antigen is unknown. The chain combines TRBV5-6 with TRBJ2-3; unclear D gene. The receptor was isolated from a man between 18 and 35 years old who received the YFV17D yellow fever vaccine. The sample in question was PBMCs, obtained before the yellow fever booster vaccination. The CDR3 region is CASSLYLTGTDTQYF. The CDR3 region has the DNA TGTGCCAGCAGCTTGTATTTGACCGGCACAGATACGCAGTATTTT.